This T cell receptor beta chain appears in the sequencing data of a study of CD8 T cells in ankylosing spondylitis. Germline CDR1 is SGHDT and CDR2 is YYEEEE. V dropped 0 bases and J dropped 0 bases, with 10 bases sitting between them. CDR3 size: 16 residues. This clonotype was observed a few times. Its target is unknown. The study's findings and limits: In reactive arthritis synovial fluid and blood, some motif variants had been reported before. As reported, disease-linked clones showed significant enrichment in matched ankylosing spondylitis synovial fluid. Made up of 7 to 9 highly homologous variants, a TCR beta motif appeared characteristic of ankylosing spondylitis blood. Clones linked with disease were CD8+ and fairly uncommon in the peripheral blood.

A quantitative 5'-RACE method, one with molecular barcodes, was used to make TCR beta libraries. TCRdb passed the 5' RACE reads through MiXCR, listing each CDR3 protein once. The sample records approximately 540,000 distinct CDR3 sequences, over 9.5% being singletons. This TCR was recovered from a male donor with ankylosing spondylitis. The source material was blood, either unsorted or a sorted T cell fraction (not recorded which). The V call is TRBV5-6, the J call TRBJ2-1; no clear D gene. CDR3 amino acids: CASSLEAVSSYNEQFF. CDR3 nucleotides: TGTGCCAGCAGCTTGGAGGCCGTTAGCTCCTACAATGAGCAGTTCTTC.